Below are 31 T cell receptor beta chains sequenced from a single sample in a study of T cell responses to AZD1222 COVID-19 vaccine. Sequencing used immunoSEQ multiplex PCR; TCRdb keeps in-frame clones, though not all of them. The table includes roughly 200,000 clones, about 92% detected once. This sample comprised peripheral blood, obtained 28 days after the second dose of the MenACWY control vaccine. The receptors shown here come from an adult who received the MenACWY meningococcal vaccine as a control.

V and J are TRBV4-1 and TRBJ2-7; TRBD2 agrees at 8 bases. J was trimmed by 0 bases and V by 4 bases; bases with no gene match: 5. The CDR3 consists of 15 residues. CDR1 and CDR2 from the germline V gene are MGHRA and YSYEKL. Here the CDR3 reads CASSLSSGPSYEQYF. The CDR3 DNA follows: TGCGCCAGCAGCCTGTCTAGCGGGCCCTCCTACGAGCAGTACTTC.

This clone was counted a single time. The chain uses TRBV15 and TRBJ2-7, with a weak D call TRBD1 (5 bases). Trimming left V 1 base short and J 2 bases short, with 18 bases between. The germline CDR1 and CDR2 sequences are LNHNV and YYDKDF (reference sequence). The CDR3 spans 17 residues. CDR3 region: CATSRGGLQRGAYEQYF. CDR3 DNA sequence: TGTGCCACCAGCAGAGGGGGCTTACAGCGAGGAGCCTACGAGCAGTACTTC.

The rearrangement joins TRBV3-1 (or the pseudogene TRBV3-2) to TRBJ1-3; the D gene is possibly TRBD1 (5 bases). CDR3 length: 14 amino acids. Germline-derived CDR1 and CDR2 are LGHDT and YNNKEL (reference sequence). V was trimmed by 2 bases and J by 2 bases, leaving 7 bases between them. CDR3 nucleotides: TGTGCCAGCAGCCAATTGGGGCCTGGAAACACCATATATTTT. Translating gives CASSQLGPGNTIYF.

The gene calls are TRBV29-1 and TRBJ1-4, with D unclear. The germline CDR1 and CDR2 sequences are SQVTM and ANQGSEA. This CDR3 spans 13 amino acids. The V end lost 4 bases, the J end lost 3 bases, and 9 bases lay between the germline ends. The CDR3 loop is CSVGVSPNEKLFF. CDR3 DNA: TGCAGCGTTGGAGTTAGTCCTAATGAAAAACTGTTTTTT.

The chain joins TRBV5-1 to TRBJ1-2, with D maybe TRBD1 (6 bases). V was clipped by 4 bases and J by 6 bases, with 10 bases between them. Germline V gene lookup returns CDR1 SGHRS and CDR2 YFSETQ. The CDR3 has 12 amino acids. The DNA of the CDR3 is TGCGCCAGCAGCCCGAACAGGGATGGCTACACCTTC. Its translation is CASSPNRDGYTF.

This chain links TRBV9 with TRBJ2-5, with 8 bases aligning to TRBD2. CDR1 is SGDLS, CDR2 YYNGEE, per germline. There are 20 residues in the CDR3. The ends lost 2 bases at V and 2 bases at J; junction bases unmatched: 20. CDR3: CASSVEAPTSAHPPQETQYF. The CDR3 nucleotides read TGTGCCAGCAGCGTCGAAGCCCCGACTAGCGCTCACCCTCCTCAAGAGACCCAGTACTTC.

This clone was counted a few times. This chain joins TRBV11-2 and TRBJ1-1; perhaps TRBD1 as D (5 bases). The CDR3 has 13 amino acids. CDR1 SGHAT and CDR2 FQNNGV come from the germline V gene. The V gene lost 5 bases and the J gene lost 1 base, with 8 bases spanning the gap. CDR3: CASSMTANTEAFF. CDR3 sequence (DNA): TGTGCCAGCAGCATGACAGCGAACACTGAAGCTTTCTTT.

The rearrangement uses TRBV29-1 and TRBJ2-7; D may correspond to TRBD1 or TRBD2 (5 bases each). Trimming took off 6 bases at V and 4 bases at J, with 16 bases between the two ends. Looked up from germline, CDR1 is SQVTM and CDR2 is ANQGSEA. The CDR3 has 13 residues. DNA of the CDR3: TGCAGCGTATCCGGGACCACTACATACGAGCAGTACTTC. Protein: CSVSGTTTYEQYF.

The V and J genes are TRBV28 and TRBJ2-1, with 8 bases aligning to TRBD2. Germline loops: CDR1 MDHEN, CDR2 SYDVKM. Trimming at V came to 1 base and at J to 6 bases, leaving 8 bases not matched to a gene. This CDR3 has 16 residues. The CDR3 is CASSLSGSGSGNEQFF. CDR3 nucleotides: TGTGCCAGCAGTTTATCGGGGAGCGGGAGCGGCAATGAGCAGTTCTTC.

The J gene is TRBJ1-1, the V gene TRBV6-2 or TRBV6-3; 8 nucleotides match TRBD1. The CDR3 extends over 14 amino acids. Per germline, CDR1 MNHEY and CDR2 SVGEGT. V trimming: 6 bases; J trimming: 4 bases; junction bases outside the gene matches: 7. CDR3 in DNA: TGTGCCAGCAGCACGCAGGGGGCGTTCACTGAAGCTTTCTTT. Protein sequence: CASSTQGAFTEAFF.

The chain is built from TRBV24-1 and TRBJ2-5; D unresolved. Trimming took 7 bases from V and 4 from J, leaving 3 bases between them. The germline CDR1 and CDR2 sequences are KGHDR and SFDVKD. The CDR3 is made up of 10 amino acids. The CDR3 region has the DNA TGTGCCACCAGGACAGAGACCCAGTACTTC. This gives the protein CATRTETQYF.

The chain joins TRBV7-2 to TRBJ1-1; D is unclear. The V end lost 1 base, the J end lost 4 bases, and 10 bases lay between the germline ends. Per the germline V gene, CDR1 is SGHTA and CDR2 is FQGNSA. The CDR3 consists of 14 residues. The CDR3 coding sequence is TGTGCCAGCAGCTTAGAGGGCTACGTCACTGAAGCTTTCTTT. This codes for CASSLEGYVTEAFF.

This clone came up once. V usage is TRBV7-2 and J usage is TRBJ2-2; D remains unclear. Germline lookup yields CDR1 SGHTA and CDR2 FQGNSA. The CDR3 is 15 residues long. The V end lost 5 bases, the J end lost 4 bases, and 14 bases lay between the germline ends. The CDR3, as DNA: TGTGCCAGCAGCCGCAGGACCATTTTCACCGGGGAGCTGTTTTTT. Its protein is CASSRRTIFTGELFF.

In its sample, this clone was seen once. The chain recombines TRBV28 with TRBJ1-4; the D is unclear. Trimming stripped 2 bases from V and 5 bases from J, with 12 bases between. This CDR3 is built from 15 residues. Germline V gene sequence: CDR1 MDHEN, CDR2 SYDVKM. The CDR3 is CASSLMGSRNEKLFF. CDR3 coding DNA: TGTGCCAGCAGTTTAATGGGGTCGAGGAATGAAAAACTGTTTTTT.

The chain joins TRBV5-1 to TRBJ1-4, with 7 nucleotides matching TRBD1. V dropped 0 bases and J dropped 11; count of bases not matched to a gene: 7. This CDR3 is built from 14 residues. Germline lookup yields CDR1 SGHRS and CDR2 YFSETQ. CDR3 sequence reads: CASSLDRGGRKLFF. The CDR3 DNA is TGCGCCAGCAGCTTGGACAGGGGAGGGAGGAAACTGTTTTTT.

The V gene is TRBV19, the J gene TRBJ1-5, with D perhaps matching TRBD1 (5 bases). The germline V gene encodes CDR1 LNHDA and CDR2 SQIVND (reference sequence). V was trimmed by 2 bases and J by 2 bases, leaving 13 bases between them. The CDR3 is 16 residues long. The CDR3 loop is CASSITGPHGNQPQHF. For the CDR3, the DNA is TGTGCCAGTAGTATAACGGGACCACACGGCAATCAGCCCCAGCATTTT. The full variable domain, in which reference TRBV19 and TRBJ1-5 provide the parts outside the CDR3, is DGGITQSPKYLFRKEGQNVTLSCEQNLNHDAMYWYRQDPGQGLRLIYYSQIVNDFQKGDIAEGYSVSREKKESFPLTVTSAQKNPTAFYLCASSITGPHGNQPQHFGDGTRLSIL.

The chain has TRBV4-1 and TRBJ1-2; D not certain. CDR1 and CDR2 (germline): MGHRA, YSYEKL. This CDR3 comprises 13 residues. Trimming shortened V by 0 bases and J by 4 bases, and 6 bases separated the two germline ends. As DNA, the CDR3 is TGCGCCAGCAGCCAAGACGGCCGCTATGGCTACACCTTC. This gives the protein CASSQDGRYGYTF.

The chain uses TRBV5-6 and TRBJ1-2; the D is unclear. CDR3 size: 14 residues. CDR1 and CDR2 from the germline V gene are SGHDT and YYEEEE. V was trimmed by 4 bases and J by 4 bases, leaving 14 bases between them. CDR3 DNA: TGTGCCAGCAGCCCAACCCGCCGTCTCTATGGCTACACCTTC. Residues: CASSPTRRLYGYTF.

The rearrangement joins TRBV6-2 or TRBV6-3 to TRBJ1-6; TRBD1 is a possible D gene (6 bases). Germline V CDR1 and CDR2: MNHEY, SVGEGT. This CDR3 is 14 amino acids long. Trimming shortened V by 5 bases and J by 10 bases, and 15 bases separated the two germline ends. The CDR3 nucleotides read TGTGCCAGCAGTCTCCGGGACACGAGGTCACCCCTCCACTTT. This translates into CASSLRDTRSPLHF.

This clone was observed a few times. The CDR3, as DNA: TGCGCCAGCAGTGATCTGGGGTCGAAATCACCCCTCCACTTT. Translating gives CASSDLGSKSPLHF. This chain connects TRBV10-2 to TRBJ1-6; D not resolved. V dropped 3 bases and J dropped 10 bases, with 13 bases sitting between them. The CDR3 is 14 residues long. Germline CDR1 is WSHSY and CDR2 is SAAADI.

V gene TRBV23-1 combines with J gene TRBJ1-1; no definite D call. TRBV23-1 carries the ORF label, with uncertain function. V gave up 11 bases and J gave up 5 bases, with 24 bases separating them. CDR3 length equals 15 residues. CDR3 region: CAAFSGLRLGTEAFF. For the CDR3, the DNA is TGCGCCGCCTTCTCCGGACTCAGGCTCGGGACTGAAGCTTTCTTT.

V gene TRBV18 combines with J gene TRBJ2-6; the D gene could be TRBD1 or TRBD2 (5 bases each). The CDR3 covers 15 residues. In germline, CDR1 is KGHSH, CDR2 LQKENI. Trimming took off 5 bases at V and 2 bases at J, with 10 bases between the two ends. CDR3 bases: TGTGCCAGCTCAGAGGGGCAGGCTGGGGCCAACGTCCTGACTTTC. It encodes CASSEGQAGANVLTF.

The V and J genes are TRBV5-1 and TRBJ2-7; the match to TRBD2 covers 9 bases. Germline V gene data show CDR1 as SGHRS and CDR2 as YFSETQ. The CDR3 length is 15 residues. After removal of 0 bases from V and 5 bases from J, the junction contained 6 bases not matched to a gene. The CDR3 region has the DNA TGCGCCAGCAGCTTGGGGGCGGGAGGGCTCCACGAGCAGTACTTC. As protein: CASSLGAGGLHEQYF.

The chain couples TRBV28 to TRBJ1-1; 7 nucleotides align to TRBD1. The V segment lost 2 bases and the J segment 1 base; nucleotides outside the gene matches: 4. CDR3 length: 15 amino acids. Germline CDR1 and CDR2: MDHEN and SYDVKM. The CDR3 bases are TGTGCCAGCAGTTTACTGGCAGGGGGGAACACTGAAGCTTTCTTT. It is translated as CASSLLAGGNTEAFF.

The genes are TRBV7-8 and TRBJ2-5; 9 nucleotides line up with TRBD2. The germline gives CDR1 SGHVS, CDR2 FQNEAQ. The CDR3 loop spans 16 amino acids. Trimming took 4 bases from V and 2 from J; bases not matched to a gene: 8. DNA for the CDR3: TGTGCCAGCAGCTCCACCTTGACTAGCGGACAAGAGACCCAGTACTTC. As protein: CASSSTLTSGQETQYF.

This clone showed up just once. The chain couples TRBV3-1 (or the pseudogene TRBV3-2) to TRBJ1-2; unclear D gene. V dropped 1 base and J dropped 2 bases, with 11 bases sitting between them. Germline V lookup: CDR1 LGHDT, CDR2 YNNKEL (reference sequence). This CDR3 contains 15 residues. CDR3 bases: TGTGCCAGCAGCCAAGGGTTCAGTTCAAACTATGGCTACACCTTC. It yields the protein CASSQGFSSNYGYTF.

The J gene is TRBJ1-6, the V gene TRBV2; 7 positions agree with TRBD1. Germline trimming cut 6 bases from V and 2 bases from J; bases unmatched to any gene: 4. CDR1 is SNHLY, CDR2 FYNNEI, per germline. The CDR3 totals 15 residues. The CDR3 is CASRRGTAYNSPLHF. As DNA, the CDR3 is TGTGCCAGCAGGCGGGGGACAGCCTATAATTCACCCCTCCACTTT.

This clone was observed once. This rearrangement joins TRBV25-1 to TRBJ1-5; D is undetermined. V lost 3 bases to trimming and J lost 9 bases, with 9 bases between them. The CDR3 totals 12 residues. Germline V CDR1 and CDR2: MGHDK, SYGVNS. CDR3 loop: CASSEGITPQHF. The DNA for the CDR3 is TGTGCCAGCAGTGAGGGGATTACGCCCCAGCATTTT.

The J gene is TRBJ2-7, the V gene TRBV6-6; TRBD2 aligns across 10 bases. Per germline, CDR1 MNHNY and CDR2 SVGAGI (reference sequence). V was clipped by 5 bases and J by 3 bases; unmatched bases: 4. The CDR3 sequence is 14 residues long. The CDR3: CASSGTSEFYEQYF. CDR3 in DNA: TGTGCCAGCAGTGGGACTAGCGAGTTCTACGAGCAGTACTTC.

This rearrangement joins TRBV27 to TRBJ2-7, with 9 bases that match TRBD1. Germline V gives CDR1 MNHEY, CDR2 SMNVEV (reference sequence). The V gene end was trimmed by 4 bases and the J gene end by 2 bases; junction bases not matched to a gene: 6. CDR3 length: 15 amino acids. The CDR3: CASSSRGTGPYEQYF. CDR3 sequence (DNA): TGTGCCAGCAGTTCCCGAGGGACAGGGCCCTACGAGCAGTACTTC.

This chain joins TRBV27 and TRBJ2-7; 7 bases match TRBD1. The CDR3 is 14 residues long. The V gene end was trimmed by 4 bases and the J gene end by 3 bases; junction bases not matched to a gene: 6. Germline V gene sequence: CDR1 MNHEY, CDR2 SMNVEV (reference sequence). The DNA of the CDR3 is TGTGCCAGCAGTTCGTCCCGGGACAGCTACGAGCAGTACTTC. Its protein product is CASSSSRDSYEQYF.